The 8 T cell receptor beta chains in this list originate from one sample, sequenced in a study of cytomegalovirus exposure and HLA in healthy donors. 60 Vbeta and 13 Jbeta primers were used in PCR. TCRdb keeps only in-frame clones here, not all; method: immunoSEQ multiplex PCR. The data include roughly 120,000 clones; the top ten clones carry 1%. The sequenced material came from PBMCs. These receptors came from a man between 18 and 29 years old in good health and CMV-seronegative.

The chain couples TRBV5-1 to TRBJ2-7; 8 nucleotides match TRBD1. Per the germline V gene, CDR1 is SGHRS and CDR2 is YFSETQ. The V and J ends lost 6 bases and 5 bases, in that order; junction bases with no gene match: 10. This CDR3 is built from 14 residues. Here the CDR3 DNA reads TGCGCCAGCACACTACGACAGGGGAGTAACGAGCAGTACTTC. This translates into CASTLRQGSNEQYF.

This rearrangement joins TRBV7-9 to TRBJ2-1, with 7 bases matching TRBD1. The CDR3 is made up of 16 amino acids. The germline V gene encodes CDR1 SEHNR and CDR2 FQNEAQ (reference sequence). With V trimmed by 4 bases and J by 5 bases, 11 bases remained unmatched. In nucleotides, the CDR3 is TGTGCCAGCAGCTCCACTGGACAGGTTTTCAACAATGAGCAGTTCTTC. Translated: CASSSTGQVFNNEQFF.

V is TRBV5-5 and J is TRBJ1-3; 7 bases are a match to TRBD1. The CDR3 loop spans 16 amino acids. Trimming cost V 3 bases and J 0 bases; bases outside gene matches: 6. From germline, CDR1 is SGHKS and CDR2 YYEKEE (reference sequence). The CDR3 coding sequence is TGTGCCAGCAGCTCGGGACAGACCTTCTCTGGAAACACCATATATTTT. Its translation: CASSSGQTFSGNTIYF.

CDR3 nucleotide sequence: TGTGCCAGCAGCCCAGGACAGGGCCAAGAGACCCAGTACTTC. Translated: CASSPGQGQETQYF. V usage is TRBV5-4 and J usage is TRBJ2-5; 8 bases line up with TRBD1. V shed 4 bases, J shed 1 base, and the junction held 3 bases outside the gene matches. The germline V gene encodes CDR1 SGHNT and CDR2 YYREEE (reference sequence). The CDR3 length is 14 residues.

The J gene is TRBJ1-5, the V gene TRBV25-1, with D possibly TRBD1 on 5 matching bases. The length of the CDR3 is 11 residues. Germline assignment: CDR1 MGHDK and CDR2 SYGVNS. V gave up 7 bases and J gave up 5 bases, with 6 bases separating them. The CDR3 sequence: CASMGHQPQHF. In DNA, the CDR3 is TGTGCCAGCATGGGGCATCAGCCCCAGCATTTT.

CDR3 residues: CASSMRGGSGELFF. The CDR3 DNA reads as TGTGCCAGCAGCATGCGGGGGGGGTCCGGGGAGCTGTTTTTT. This sequence joins TRBV9 and TRBJ2-2; 9 positions match TRBD2. CDR3 length equals 14 residues. With 4 bases clipped from V and 6 bases from J, the junction kept 4 bases outside the gene matches. Germline V gene data show CDR1 as SGDLS and CDR2 as YYNGEE.

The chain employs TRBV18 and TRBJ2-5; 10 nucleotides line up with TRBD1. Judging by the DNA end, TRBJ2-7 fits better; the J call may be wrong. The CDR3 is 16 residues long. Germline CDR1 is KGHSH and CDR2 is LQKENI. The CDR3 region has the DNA TGTGCCAGCTCACCGTCCCCGACAGGGGGCTGGTACGAGCAGTACTTC. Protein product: CASSPSPTGGWYEQYF.

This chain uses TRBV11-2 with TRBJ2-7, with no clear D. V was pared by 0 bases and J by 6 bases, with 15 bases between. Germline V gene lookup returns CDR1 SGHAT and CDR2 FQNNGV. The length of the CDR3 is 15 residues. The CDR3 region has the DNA TGTGCCAGCAGCTTAGAGAATGACCACCGGGTCGAGCAGTACTTC. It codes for CASSLENDHRVEQYF. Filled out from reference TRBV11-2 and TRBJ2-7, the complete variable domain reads EAGVAQSPRYKIIEKRQSVAFWCNPISGHATLYWYQQILGQGPKLLIQFQNNGVVDDSQLPKDRFSAERLKGVDSTLKIQPAKLEDSAVYLCASSLENDHRVEQYFGPGTRLTVT.